One sample yielded the 27 T cell receptor beta chains listed below, sequenced in a study of CD8 T cells in ankylosing spondylitis. TCRdb fed the 5' RACE reads into MiXCR, producing one record per CDR3 protein. The table includes 45,000 to 65,000 distinct CDR3 sequences, 7.4% detected once. The sample comprised blood, either unsorted or a sorted T cell fraction (not recorded which). Every receptor here comes from a female donor with ankylosing spondylitis or in good health (not recorded which).

This clonotype was recorded a few times. The chain couples TRBV18 to TRBJ2-7; TRBD1 matches at 7 bases. CDR3 length equals 14 residues. CDR1 and CDR2 from the germline V gene are KGHSH and LQKENI. The V segment lost 0 bases and the J segment 2 bases; nucleotides outside the gene matches: 1. This CDR3 is CASSPPTGTYEQYF. For the CDR3, the DNA is TGTGCCAGCTCACCACCGACAGGGACCTACGAGCAGTACTTC.

This clonotype was counted many times. The chain carries TRBV6-1 and TRBJ2-3; 12 bases match TRBD1. CDR1 and CDR2 from the germline V gene are MNHNS and SASEGT. This CDR3 is 16 amino acids long. The trim removed 5 bases at V and 6 bases at J, leaving 9 bases unmatched. The CDR3 DNA is TGTGCCAGCAGTACCCGGGACAGGGGGCTCGGGGATACGCAGTATTTT. As protein: CASSTRDRGLGDTQYF.

This chain links TRBV5-5 with TRBJ2-1, with D perhaps given as TRBD1 or TRBD2 (5 bases each). CDR1 and CDR2 from the germline V gene are SGHKS and YYEKEE (reference sequence). This CDR3 spans 12 amino acids. V lost 4 bases and J lost 7, with 9 bases in between. The CDR3 protein is CASSPWGNEQFF. The CDR3 region has the DNA TGTGCCAGCAGCCCGTGGGGGAATGAGCAGTTCTTC.

This clonotype was observed at least ten times. The V call is TRBV12-3 or TRBV12-4, the J call TRBJ2-7; D remains ambiguous. The CDR3 totals 12 residues. Trimming took off 8 bases at V and 2 bases at J, with 10 bases between the two ends. CDR3 coding DNA: TGTGCCAGCGGCCAGTCTCCCTACGAGCAGTACTTC. It translates to CASGQSPYEQYF.

This clonotype came up many times. J is TRBJ1-3 and V is TRBV5-1; D uncertain. This CDR3 is built from 14 residues. Trimming cost V 0 bases and J 1 base, with 5 bases left between them. From germline, CDR1 is SGHRS and CDR2 YFSETQ. In nucleotides, the CDR3 is TGCGCCAGCAGCTTGGCGTTGTCTGGAAACACCATATATTTT. Protein: CASSLALSGNTIYF. The whole variable domain, filled in from reference TRBV5-1 and TRBJ1-3, reads KAGVTQTPRYLIKTRGQQVTLSCSPISGHRSVSWYQQTPGQGLQFLFEYFSETQRNKGNFPGRFSGRQFSNSRSEMNVSTLELGDSALYLCASSLALSGNTIYFGEGSWLTVV.

This clonotype came up many times. This chain joins TRBV12-3 or TRBV12-4 and TRBJ2-5; D call uncertain. Trimming pared 3 bases from V and 5 bases from J, leaving 7 bases between. This CDR3 comprises 12 residues. The CDR3 is CASSFNSETQYF. As DNA, the CDR3 is TGTGCCAGCAGTTTCAACTCCGAGACCCAGTACTTC.

This clonotype has a count of ten or more. The chain uses TRBV3-1 and TRBJ1-2; possibly TRBD1 for D (6 bases). CDR3 length equals 16 residues. Germline loops: CDR1 LGHDT, CDR2 YNNKEL (reference sequence). Trimming pared 0 bases from V and 5 bases from J, leaving 16 bases between. CDR3 sequence reads: CASSQEATGPGYGYTF. CDR3 DNA: TGTGCCAGCAGCCAAGAGGCAACAGGGCCGGGGTATGGCTACACCTTC.

This clonotype occurred many times. This chain connects TRBV9 to TRBJ1-2; no definite D call. The germline gives CDR1 SGDLS, CDR2 YYNGEE. The CDR3 totals 14 residues. The germline V and J ends were trimmed by 0 bases and 4 bases, with 10 bases remaining between them. Here the CDR3 reads CASSVGVTPYGYTF. As DNA, the CDR3 is TGTGCCAGCAGCGTAGGGGTGACACCCTATGGCTACACCTTC.

This clonotype was observed many times. Mismatch with germline at one junction end may stem from a read error. The chain carries TRBV7-2 and TRBJ2-7, with 7 bases matching TRBD2. Germline-derived CDR1 and CDR2 are SGHTA and FQGNSA. This CDR3 region has 13 residues. CDR3 amino acids: CASSLHPLANEFF. In nucleotides, the CDR3 is TGTGCCAGCAGCCTCCACCCACTAGCGAACGAGTTTTTC.

There are many counts of this clonotype. This chain links TRBV7-2 with TRBJ2-7; D not certain. CDR3 length: 13 residues. Germline CDR1 is SGHTA and CDR2 is FQGNSA. Trimming took 2 bases from V and 3 from J, leaving 8 bases between them. CDR3 sequence: CASSLRINYEQYF. CDR3 coding DNA: TGTGCCAGCAGCTTAAGGATTAACTACGAGCAGTACTTC. The full variable domain, rest sourced from reference TRBV7-2 and TRBJ2-7, is GAGVSQSPSNKVTEKGKDVELRCDPISGHTALYWYRQSLGQGLEFLIYFQGNSAPDKSGLPSDRFSAERTGGSVSTLTIQRTQQEDSAVYLCASSLRINYEQYFGPGTRLTVT.

This clonotype was counted at least ten times. The genes are TRBV29-1 and TRBJ2-3, with no clear D. This CDR3 has 11 amino acids. V was pared by 4 bases and J by 4 bases, with 6 bases between. The V gene's germline CDR1 is SQVTM and CDR2 ANQGSEA. CDR3 protein: CSVAESDTQYF. DNA of the CDR3: TGCAGCGTTGCCGAGTCAGATACGCAGTATTTT.

This clonotype was seen many times. V gene TRBV12-3 or TRBV12-4 combines with J gene TRBJ2-1, with D hard to call. V was pared by 3 bases and J by 4 bases, with 7 bases between. The CDR3 extends over 13 amino acids. CDR3 nucleotide sequence: TGTGCCAGCAGTTTTGGGATTTACAATGAGCAGTTCTTC. Its protein product is CASSFGIYNEQFF.

Regarding this clonotype: This may arise from a read error, as a much more abundant clone is one base away. The V gene is TRBV9, the J gene TRBJ2-5; possible D gene TRBD1, 6 bases. The CDR3 is 16 amino acids. Trimming removed 0 bases from V and 4 bases from J, with 16 bases in between. CDR1 is SGDLS and CDR2 is YYNGEE in the germline V gene. The CDR3 loop is CASSVATRGHRETQYF. CDR3 DNA sequence: TGTGCCAGCAGCGTAGCTACCAGGGGCCATCGAGAGACCCAGTACTTC.

The table lists this clonotype with a few counts. The chain couples TRBV3-1 to TRBJ1-1; possibly TRBD1 for D (6 bases). CDR1 and CDR2 from the germline V gene are LGHDT and YNNKEL (reference sequence). Trimming cost V 4 bases and J 2 bases, with 14 bases left between them. The CDR3 runs to 15 residues. The CDR3 nucleotides are TGTGCCAGCAGCCCCCTAGGACAGCCAAACACTGAAGCTTTCTTT. Translating it yields CASSPLGQPNTEAFF.

This clonotype showed up many times. This rearrangement joins TRBV5-1 to TRBJ1-2; 9 positions match TRBD1. CDR3 size: 16 residues. J was trimmed by 2 bases and V by 0 bases; bases with no gene match: 5. Germline assignment: CDR1 SGHRS and CDR2 YFSETQ. The CDR3 is CASSLDPGQGNYGYTF. As DNA, the CDR3 is TGCGCCAGCAGCTTGGATCCGGGACAGGGAAACTATGGCTACACCTTC.

This clonotype was seen at least ten times. This chain links TRBV5-4 with TRBJ2-1; tentatively, D is TRBD1 (6 bases). Germline V gives CDR1 SGHNT, CDR2 YYREEE (reference sequence). The CDR3 has 14 residues. V lost 4 bases and J lost 5, with 13 bases in between. This CDR3 reads CASSLLGDNNEQFF. The CDR3 DNA sequence: TGTGCCAGCAGCCTACTGGGGGACAACAATGAGCAGTTCTTC.

This clonotype was counted at least ten times. V gene TRBV12-3 or TRBV12-4 combines with J gene TRBJ1-1; 7 nucleotides align to TRBD1. The junction had 0 bases not matched to a gene; V was cut back by 4 bases and J by 1 base. The CDR3 length is 13 residues. For the CDR3, the DNA is TGTGCCAGCAGTTACAGGGGGAACACTGAAGCTTTCTTT. Its protein product is CASSYRGNTEAFF.

This clonotype appeared many times. The V gene is TRBV28, the J gene TRBJ1-2, with D tentatively TRBD1 (6 bases). The CDR3 loop spans 14 amino acids. V lost 4 bases and J 2 bases, leaving 11 bases between the germline ends. In germline, CDR1 is MDHEN, CDR2 SYDVKM. As DNA, the CDR3 is TGTGCCAGCAGTTCGGGGGCGGAGAACTATGGCTACACCTTC. This sequence encodes CASSSGAENYGYTF.

This clonotype has a count of ten or more. The chain uses TRBV28 and TRBJ2-1; 8 bases match TRBD1. The V segment lost 6 bases and the J segment 9 bases; nucleotides outside the gene matches: 1. Germline V lookup: CDR1 MDHEN, CDR2 SYDVKM. The CDR3 extends over 11 amino acids. The CDR3 DNA is TGTGCCAGCAGCCAGGGGGCTGAGCAGTTCTTC. Amino acid sequence: CASSQGAEQFF. Together with reference TRBV28 and TRBJ2-1, the CDR3 gives the full variable domain: DVKVTQSSRYLVKRTGEKVFLECVQDMDHENMFWYRQDPGLGLRLIYFSYDVKMKEKGDIPEGYSVSREKKERFSLILESASTNQTSMYLCASSQGAEQFFGPGTRLTVL.

This clonotype was seen repeatedly, ten times or more. This rearrangement joins TRBV10-3 to TRBJ2-5, with D perhaps matching TRBD1 or TRBD2 (7 bases each). Trimming stripped 9 bases from V and 1 base from J, with 18 bases between. The CDR3 contains 15 residues. CDR1 and CDR2 from the germline V gene are ENHRY and SYGVKD. The CDR3: CAISRQGGFQETQYF. The DNA for the CDR3 is TGTGCCATAAGTAGACAGGGAGGGTTCCAAGAGACCCAGTACTTC.

This clonotype was counted ten times or more. V gene TRBV4-3 combines with J gene TRBJ2-7; 7 bases fit TRBD2. The ends lost 4 bases at V and 5 bases at J; junction bases unmatched: 8. This CDR3 comprises 14 residues. The V gene's germline CDR1 is LGHNA and CDR2 YSLEER. CDR3 DNA: TGCGCCAGCAGCCTTTCGACTAGCCCGCACGAGCAGTACTTC. Translated: CASSLSTSPHEQYF.

There are many counts of this clonotype. The CDR3 DNA follows: TGTGCCAGCAGCCTGGGGACAGGTCCAACTAATGAAAAACTGTTTTTT. Encoded protein: CASSLGTGPTNEKLFF. This rearrangement joins TRBV11-2 to TRBJ1-4, with 8 bases matching TRBD1. Losses at the gene ends were 5 bases for V and 0 bases for J; bases not matched to a gene: 5. Germline loops: CDR1 SGHAT, CDR2 FQNNGV. The CDR3 runs to 16 residues.

In this sample, this clonotype turned up many times. The chain couples TRBV20-1 to TRBJ1-5; no firm D call. The CDR3 length is 13 residues. Trimming cost V 3 bases and J 7 bases, with 13 bases left between them. The germline V gene has CDR1 DFQATT and CDR2 SNEGSKA (reference sequence). CDR3 nucleotide sequence: TGCAGTGCTAGTCCTGGGCCATGGCAGCCCCAGCATTTT. Protein: CSASPGPWQPQHF.

This clonotype was recorded many times. This rearrangement joins TRBV5-1 to TRBJ1-5; D call uncertain. CDR3 length equals 13 residues. Germline lookup yields CDR1 SGHRS and CDR2 YFSETQ. Trimming took off 3 bases at V and 4 bases at J, with 8 bases between the two ends. This chain's CDR3 is CASSSEGNQPQHF. In DNA form, the CDR3 reads TGCGCCAGCAGCTCAGAGGGTAATCAGCCCCAGCATTTT. The variable domain in full, with the rest retrieved from reference TRBV5-1 and TRBJ1-5, is KAGVTQTPRYLIKTRGQQVTLSCSPISGHRSVSWYQQTPGQGLQFLFEYFSETQRNKGNFPGRFSGRQFSNSRSEMNVSTLELGDSALYLCASSSEGNQPQHFGDGTRLSIL.

This clonotype has a count of ten or more. The rearrangement joins TRBV20-1 to TRBJ1-5, with D unresolved. The germline CDR1 and CDR2 sequences are DFQATT and SNEGSKA (reference sequence). Trimming took 8 bases from V and 5 from J, leaving 16 bases between them. CDR3 length: 13 amino acids. The CDR3 DNA follows: TGCAGTACCAGGCCCTTTAGGGATCAGCCCCAGCATTTT. Protein product: CSTRPFRDQPQHF.

CDR3 DNA: TGTGCCAGCAGCCCCGGACAGCTTCGCAATCAGCCCCAGCATTTT. The encoded protein is CASSPGQLRNQPQHF. The J gene is TRBJ1-5, the V gene TRBV5-3, with TRBD1 as a possible D gene (6 bases). TRBV5-3 is an open reading frame whose function is uncertain. The CDR3 sequence is 15 residues long. Deletions cut 8 bases from V and 2 bases from J, with 17 bases between.

The sample holds many counts of this clonotype. The rearrangement links TRBV29-1 to TRBJ1-5, with D possibly matching TRBD1 (5 bases). The length of the CDR3 is 13 residues. Trimming shortened V by 2 bases and J by 1 base, and 6 bases separated the two germline ends. Germline CDR1 and CDR2: SQVTM and ANQGSEA. This CDR3 reads CSVEWGSNQPQHF. The CDR3 DNA is TGCAGCGTTGAATGGGGGAGCAATCAGCCCCAGCATTTT.